The 26 T cell receptor beta chains in this list originate from one sample, sequenced in a study of beta chain features in type 1 diabetes. Regarding the study as a whole: Within each of all four CD4+ subsets, Type 1 diabetes patients had TCRB CDR3s that were moderately but significantly shorter.

All of the isolated RNA was reverse transcribed, so expressed TCRB transcripts were sequenced. Clones were read by immunoSEQ multiplex PCR, and TCRdb kept only the in-frame ones, dropping some. The data contain 350,000 to 450,000 clones, 10% to 15% of them singletons. These receptors have no identified antigens. Sequencing was done on a sample of naive CD4+ T cells from blood. These receptors all come from a woman under 30 with type 1 diabetes.

This chain joins TRBV18 and TRBJ2-7; TRBD2 matches 11 bases. With V trimmed by 3 bases and J by 2 bases, 6 bases remained unmatched. The CDR3 spans 16 residues. In germline, CDR1 is KGHSH, CDR2 LQKENI. The CDR3: CASSPAGLAVTYEQYF. The DNA for the CDR3 is TGTGCCAGCTCACCGGCGGGACTAGCGGTCACCTACGAGCAGTACTTC.

The chain is built from TRBV23-1 and TRBJ1-5; D is perhaps TRBD1 (6 bases). TRBV23-1 belongs to the ORF category, with a function that is uncertain. Trimming took off 2 bases at V and 4 bases at J, with 12 bases between the two ends. The CDR3 loop spans 15 amino acids. In nucleotides, the CDR3 is TGCGCCAGCAGTCAAACGGACAGAAAAAATCAGCCCCAGCATTTT. It yields the protein CASSQTDRKNQPQHF.

Here the CDR3 DNA reads TGTGCCAGCAGCCCCTTGGACAGGGCCGTAAAAGAAGCTTTCTTT. This sequence encodes CASSPLDRAVKEAFF. The V and J genes are TRBV14 and TRBJ1-1, with 8 bases identical to TRBD1. Germline assignment: CDR1 SGHDN and CDR2 FVKESK. V was clipped by 4 bases and J by 8 bases; unmatched bases: 12. The CDR3 runs to 15 residues. Supplemented by reference TRBV14 and TRBJ1-1, the full variable domain reads EAGVTQFPSHSVIEKGQTVTLRCDPISGHDNLYWYRRVMGKEIKFLLHFVKESKQDESGMPNNRFLAERTGGTYSTLKVQPAELEDSGVYFCASSPLDRAVKEAFFGQGTRLTVV.

The rearrangement joins TRBV14 to TRBJ2-3; the match to TRBD2 covers 12 bases. CDR1 and CDR2 (germline): SGHDN, FVKESK. The CDR3 is 18 amino acids. Trimming removed 0 bases from V and 6 bases from J; junction bases left unmatched: 10. CDR3 sequence reads: CASSQDGGPSGRVDTQYF. CDR3 nucleotides: TGTGCCAGCAGCCAAGACGGTGGGCCTAGCGGGAGGGTCGATACGCAGTATTTT.

The gene calls are TRBV7-8 and TRBJ1-1; TRBD1 matches at 7 bases. Germline loops: CDR1 SGHVS, CDR2 FQNEAQ. This CDR3 has 14 residues. The V segment lost 5 bases and the J segment 5 bases; nucleotides outside the gene matches: 8. Here the CDR3 DNA reads TGTGCCAGCAGCGCCACGACAGGGAGGACTGAAGCTTTCTTT. Translated, it gives CASSATTGRTEAFF.

The chain employs TRBV18 and TRBJ2-3; TRBD2 aligns across 10 bases. Unmatched junction bases numbered 4, after V lost 2 bases and J lost 2 bases. This CDR3 contains 16 residues. Per the germline V gene, CDR1 is KGHSH and CDR2 is LQKENI. DNA for the CDR3: TGTGCCAGCTCACCATTTGGGACTAGCGCCACAGATACGCAGTATTTT. Amino acids: CASSPFGTSATDTQYF.

This rearrangement joins TRBV4-3 to TRBJ1-6, with 8 nucleotides matching TRBD1. CDR3 length: 15 amino acids. The V gene's germline CDR1 is LGHNA and CDR2 YSLEER. V lost 4 bases and J lost 4; bases outside the gene matches: 3. CDR3 sequence: CASSRTGRYNSPLHF. CDR3 nucleotides: TGCGCCAGCAGCCGGACAGGGAGGTATAATTCACCCCTCCACTTT.

In this sample, this clone turned up a few times. The chain joins TRBV19 to TRBJ1-1, with D perhaps TRBD1 (6 bases). The germline V gene has CDR1 LNHDA and CDR2 SQIVND (reference sequence). The CDR3 covers 16 residues. V was shortened by 0 bases and J by 5 bases, with 16 bases between the two germline ends. In nucleotides, the CDR3 is TGTGCCAGTAGTATAGATCAGGGGCTCCGAGGGACTGAAGCTTTCTTT. It yields the protein CASSIDQGLRGTEAFF.

The rearrangement joins TRBV7-9 to TRBJ1-6, with 9 bases that match TRBD1. The CDR3 is 14 residues long. CDR1 and CDR2 (germline): SEHNR, FQNEAQ (reference sequence). V was clipped by 5 bases and J by 7 bases; unmatched bases: 3. In DNA form, the CDR3 reads TGTGCCAGCAGCCTGGACAGGGGAAATTCACCCCTCCACTTT. Amino acids: CASSLDRGNSPLHF.

A few counts support this clone. The chain employs TRBV28 and TRBJ2-7, with TRBD2 as a possible D gene (6 bases). Germline V gene data show CDR1 as MDHEN and CDR2 as SYDVKM. V was pared by 4 bases and J by 3 bases, with 19 bases between. The CDR3 is 16 residues long. As DNA, the CDR3 is TGTGCCAGCAGTTCCCCTGGAGGGAAGGGCCTCTACGAGCAGTACTTC. Translated, it gives CASSSPGGKGLYEQYF.

There are a few counts of this clone. The chain carries TRBV7-9 and TRBJ1-2, with TRBD1 matching over 8 bases. V lost 3 bases, J lost 4 bases, and 13 bases stayed unmatched. The CDR3 is 17 residues long. Germline V gene sequence: CDR1 SEHNR, CDR2 FQNEAQ (reference sequence). The CDR3 DNA follows: TGTGCCAGCAGCTTCTTGGACAGGGTAGAGAGAGGCTATGGCTACACCTTC. Its translation is CASSFLDRVERGYGYTF.

In its sample, this clone was seen a few times. The CDR3 DNA follows: TGTGCCAGCAGCCCGAGCCGCGGCCACACAGATACGCAGTATTTT. Translated: CASSPSRGHTDTQYF. This rearrangement joins TRBV7-2 to TRBJ2-3, with D uncertain. CDR1 is SGHTA and CDR2 is FQGNSA in the germline V gene. The CDR3 is made up of 15 amino acids. Trimming removed 5 bases from V and 2 bases from J, with 14 bases in between.

This clone was found a few times. The chain uses TRBV4-3 and TRBJ2-4; no clear D gene. The CDR3 covers 14 residues. Per germline, CDR1 LGHNA and CDR2 YSLEER. V lost 4 bases to trimming and J lost 0 bases, with 7 bases between them. The CDR3 spells CASSPEIAKNIQYF. The DNA of the CDR3 is TGCGCCAGCAGCCCCGAGATAGCCAAAAACATTCAGTACTTC.

The rearrangement joins TRBV5-1 to TRBJ1-4; 9 nucleotides align to TRBD1. This CDR3 spans 16 amino acids. Trimming cost V 4 bases and J 0 bases; bases outside gene matches: 4. CDR1 SGHRS and CDR2 YFSETQ come from the germline V gene. The CDR3 region has the DNA TGCGCCAGCAGCCTGGGACAGGGCACAACTAATGAAAAACTGTTTTTT. Protein: CASSLGQGTTNEKLFF. The entire variable domain, with the rest obtained from reference TRBV5-1 and TRBJ1-4, is as follows: KAGVTQTPRYLIKTRGQQVTLSCSPISGHRSVSWYQQTPGQGLQFLFEYFSETQRNKGNFPGRFSGRQFSNSRSEMNVSTLELGDSALYLCASSLGQGTTNEKLFFGSGTQLSVL.

The V call is TRBV5-6, the J call TRBJ2-5; a weak D match, TRBD2 (6 bases). Germline CDR1 and CDR2: SGHDT and YYEEEE. The length of the CDR3 is 14 residues. Trimming cost V 4 bases and J 12 bases, with 22 bases left between them. CDR3 in amino acids: CASSPRGAPSNEYF. CDR3 bases: TGTGCCAGCAGCCCCCGCGGGGCACCCTCCAACGAGTACTTC.

This clone was recorded a few times. The J gene is TRBJ2-1, the V gene TRBV19, with 7 bases lining up with TRBD2. The germline gives CDR1 LNHDA, CDR2 SQIVND (reference sequence). This CDR3 has 15 residues. After removal of 6 bases from V and 1 base from J, the junction contained 6 bases not matched to a gene. CDR3: CASSPSSGSYNEQFF. The DNA of the CDR3 is TGTGCCAGTAGCCCATCTAGCGGATCCTACAATGAGCAGTTCTTC.

This clone was seen a few times. This chain connects TRBV15 to TRBJ2-4, with D perhaps matching TRBD2 (5 bases). Deletions cut 0 bases from V and 0 bases from J, with 12 bases between. Looked up from germline, CDR1 is LNHNV and CDR2 is YYDKDF (reference sequence). The CDR3 consists of 17 residues. The CDR3 nucleotides read TGTGCCACCAGCAGAGACCCCCCCGCGGGAGCCAAAAACATTCAGTACTTC. Amino acid sequence: CATSRDPPAGAKNIQYF. The whole variable domain, filled in from reference TRBV15 and TRBJ2-4, reads DAMVIQNPRYQVTQFGKPVTLSCSQTLNHNVMYWYQQKSSQAPKLLFHYYDKDFNNEADTPDNFQSRRPNTSFCFLDIRSPGLGDTAMYLCATSRDPPAGAKNIQYFGAGTRLSVL.

This chain links TRBV5-1 with TRBJ2-7, with D maybe TRBD2 (5 bases). In germline, CDR1 is SGHRS, CDR2 YFSETQ. With 0 bases removed from V and 6 bases from J, the gap between germline ends came to 10 bases. The CDR3 extends over 13 amino acids. The CDR3 sequence: CASSLASFREQYF. The CDR3 bases are TGCGCCAGCAGCTTGGCTAGCTTCCGCGAGCAGTACTTC.

This clone was counted a few times. The chain couples TRBV4-3 to TRBJ2-5; 12 positions agree with TRBD2. J gave up 5 bases and V 4 bases, and 11 bases lay outside the gene matches. The CDR3 consists of 17 residues. In germline, CDR1 is LGHNA, CDR2 YSLEER. This chain's CDR3 is CASSPKLLAGGPETQYF. The CDR3 nucleotides read TGCGCCAGCAGCCCGAAGCTACTAGCGGGGGGTCCGGAGACCCAGTACTTC.

J is TRBJ2-1 and V is TRBV14; no clear D gene. This CDR3 spans 13 amino acids. CDR1 and CDR2 (germline): SGHDN, FVKESK. Trimming pared 4 bases from V and 4 bases from J, leaving 8 bases between. CDR3 in DNA: TGTGCCAGCAGCCTCGAGGAATACAATGAGCAGTTCTTC. This encodes CASSLEEYNEQFF.

The chain employs TRBV5-4 and TRBJ1-2; 7 bases line up with TRBD1. The germline CDR1 and CDR2 sequences are SGHNT and YYREEE (reference sequence). Trimming removed 4 bases from V and 4 bases from J; junction bases left unmatched: 4. This CDR3 region has 13 residues. The CDR3 loop reads CASSAGQFYGYTF. The CDR3 DNA follows: TGTGCCAGCAGCGCGGGACAGTTCTATGGCTACACCTTC.

J is TRBJ1-5 and V is TRBV5-4; D gene uncertain. The ends were cut back, 0 bases at V and 3 bases at J, with 7 bases in the middle. The CDR3 consists of 14 residues. CDR1 and CDR2 from the germline V gene are SGHNT and YYREEE (reference sequence). The chain's CDR3 is CASSLGGVNQPQHF. CDR3 nucleotides: TGTGCCAGCAGCTTGGGAGGAGTCAATCAGCCCCAGCATTTT.

The chain links TRBV30 to TRBJ2-5, with D possibly being TRBD2 (6 bases). The V gene's germline CDR1 is GTSNPN and CDR2 SVGIG (reference sequence). The CDR3 has 16 residues. The ends were cut back, 0 bases at V and 4 bases at J, with 18 bases in the middle. CDR3 sequence (DNA): TGTGCCTGGAGTGTACGCCCTCCGCCCGGGGGAGAGACCCAGTACTTC. The encoded protein is CAWSVRPPPGGETQYF.

This clone was detected a few times. The chain recombines TRBV7-9 with TRBJ2-5, with 10 nucleotides matching TRBD2. This CDR3 is 16 amino acids long. Losses at the gene ends were 5 bases for V and 4 bases for J; bases not matched to a gene: 10. Germline assignment: CDR1 SEHNR and CDR2 FQNEAQ (reference sequence). The CDR3 DNA sequence: TGTGCCAGCAGCCCCGCCCCGGCTAGCGGGAGAGAGACCCAGTACTTC. It specifies CASSPAPASGRETQYF.

This clone was seen a handful of times. CDR3 DNA sequence: TGCAGCGGGTCACAGGGGAATGAGCAGTTCTTC. It specifies CSGSQGNEQFF. The chain joins TRBV29-1 to TRBJ2-1, with 7 nucleotides matching TRBD1. Germline trimming cut 7 bases from V and 7 bases from J; bases unmatched to any gene: 4. Germline V lookup: CDR1 SQVTM, CDR2 ANQGSEA. CDR3 length: 11 residues.

The gene calls are TRBV7-8 and TRBJ2-6; D is unresolved. Germline CDR1 is SGHVS and CDR2 is FQNEAQ. The CDR3 runs 13 residues. Between the trimmed V and J ends, which lost 6 bases and 8 bases, there was a span of 11 bases. The CDR3 protein is CASRPPGPNVLTF. DNA for the CDR3: TGTGCCAGCAGGCCTCCAGGCCCCAACGTCCTGACTTTC.